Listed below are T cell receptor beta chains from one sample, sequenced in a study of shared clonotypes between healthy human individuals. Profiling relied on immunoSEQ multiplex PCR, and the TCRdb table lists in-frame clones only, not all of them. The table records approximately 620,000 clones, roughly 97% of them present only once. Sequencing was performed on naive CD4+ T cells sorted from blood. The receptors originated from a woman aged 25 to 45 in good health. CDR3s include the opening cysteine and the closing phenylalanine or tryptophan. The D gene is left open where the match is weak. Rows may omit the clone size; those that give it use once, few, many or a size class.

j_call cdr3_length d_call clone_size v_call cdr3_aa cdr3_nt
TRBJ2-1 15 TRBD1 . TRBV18 CASSPGQGSRNEQFF TGTGCCAGCTCACCTGGACAGGGTTCAAGGAATGAGCAGTTCTTC
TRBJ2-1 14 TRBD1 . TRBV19 CASSQGQGGHEQFF TGTGCCAGTAGTCAGGGACAGGGCGGGCATGAGCAGTTCTTC
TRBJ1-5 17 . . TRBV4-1 CASSSTFGGSSNQPQHF TGCGCCAGCAGCTCAACTTTCGGGGGTTCTAGCAATCAGCCCCAGCATTTT
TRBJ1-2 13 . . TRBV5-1 CASSLIGDYGYTF TGCGCCAGCAGCTTGATCGGTGACTATGGCTACACCTTC
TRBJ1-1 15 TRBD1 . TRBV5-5 CASSLQQGAPAEAFF TGTGCCAGCAGCTTGCAACAGGGGGCGCCTGCTGAAGCTTTCTTT
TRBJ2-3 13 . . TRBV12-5 CASGPLGSDTQYF TGTGCTAGTGGCCCTCTGGGGTCAGATACGCAGTATTTT
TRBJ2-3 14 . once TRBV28 CASIVSRGADTQYF TGTGCCAGCATTGTCTCTAGGGGCGCAGATACGCAGTATTTT
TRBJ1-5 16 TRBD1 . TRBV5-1 CASSETGTGNNQPQHF TGCGCCAGCAGCGAGACCGGGACAGGGAATAATCAGCCCCAGCATTTT
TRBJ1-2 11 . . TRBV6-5 CASTTLYGYTF TGTGCCAGCACCACCCTATATGGCTACACCTTC
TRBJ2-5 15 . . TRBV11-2 CASSSTSGYRETQYF TGTGCCAGCAGCTCAACCTCAGGGTACAGGGAGACCCAGTACTTC
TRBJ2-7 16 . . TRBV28 CASTPAGDWSSYEQYF TGTGCCAGCACCCCGGCGGGCGACTGGAGCTCCTACGAGCAGTACTTC
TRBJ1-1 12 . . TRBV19 CASSPQGRGAFF TGTGCCAGTAGTCCTCAGGGGCGCGGAGCTTTCTTT
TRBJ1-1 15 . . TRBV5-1 CASSLSAGLDTEAFF TGCGCCAGCAGCTTGTCGGCAGGGTTGGACACTGAAGCTTTCTTT
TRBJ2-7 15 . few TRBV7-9 CASTDKPGASYEQYF TGTGCCAGCACCGATAAACCGGGAGCTTCCTACGAGCAGTACTTC
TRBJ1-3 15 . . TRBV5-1 CASSLGGSTGNTIYF TGCGCCAGCAGCTTGGGAGGGTCAACTGGAAACACCATATATTTT
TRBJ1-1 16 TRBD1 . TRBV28 CASSKIQGARNTEAFF TGTGCCAGCAGTAAAATACAGGGGGCGAGGAACACTGAAGCTTTCTTT
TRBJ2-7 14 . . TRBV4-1 CASSQDPRGHEQYF TGCGCCAGCAGCCAAGATCCCCGGGGCCACGAGCAGTACTTC
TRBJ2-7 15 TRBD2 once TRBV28 CASSLAGRASYEQYF TGTGCCAGCAGTCTAGCGGGGCGAGCCTCCTACGAGCAGTACTTC
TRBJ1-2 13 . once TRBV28 CASRLDGNYGYTF TGTGCCAGCAGACTTGACGGCAACTATGGCTACACCTTC
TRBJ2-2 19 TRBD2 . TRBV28 CASSPYYIQAGEGTGELFF TGTGCCAGCAGTCCCTACTACATACAAGCGGGGGAGGGGACCGGGGAGCTGTTTTTT
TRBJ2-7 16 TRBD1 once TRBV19 CASSLTGTGGANEQYF TGTGCCAGTAGTCTTACCGGGACAGGGGGCGCAAATGAGCAGTACTTC
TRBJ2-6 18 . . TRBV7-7 CASSRDVKCHKSGNVLTF TGTGCCAGCAGCAGAGATGTTAAGTGCCACAAGTCGGGCAACGTCCTGACTTTC
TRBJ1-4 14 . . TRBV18 CASSKSATNEKLFF TGTGCCAGCTCAAAATCCGCAACTAATGAAAAACTGTTTTTT